Listed here are 26 T cell receptor beta chains from one sample, sequenced in a study of blood T cell repertoires in COVID-19. Sequenced by immunoSEQ multiplex PCR; TCRdb stores in-frame clones only, minus some. This table holds 200,000 to 250,000 clones, about 87% found once. The material sequenced was PBMCs or T cells enriched from blood (not recorded which). These receptors came from a woman aged 25 to 39 who had recovered from COVID-19.

This clone appeared once. This rearrangement joins TRBV19 to TRBJ2-5, with 8 bases aligning to TRBD2. The CDR3 runs to 15 residues. Germline trimming cut 5 bases from V and 2 bases from J; bases unmatched to any gene: 7. The germline gives CDR1 LNHDA, CDR2 SQIVND (reference sequence). The CDR3 reads CASSRTRGGQETQYF. The DNA of the CDR3 is TGTGCCAGTAGTCGGACGCGCGGGGGGCAAGAGACCCAGTACTTC.

The V gene is TRBV7-2, the J gene TRBJ2-3, with D possibly TRBD1 on 6 matching bases. The V gene's germline CDR1 is SGHTA and CDR2 FQGNSA. The germline V and J ends were trimmed by 2 bases and 0 bases, with 9 bases remaining between them. The CDR3 runs to 15 residues. CDR3 DNA: TGTGCCAGCAGCTTATGGCAGGGGAGCACAGATACGCAGTATTTT. The encoded protein is CASSLWQGSTDTQYF.

The rearrangement links TRBV6-5 to TRBJ2-7; no definite D call. CDR1 is MNHEY and CDR2 is SVGAGI in the germline V gene. Trimming pared 4 bases from V and 0 bases from J, leaving 13 bases between. The CDR3 sequence is 15 residues long. Written as DNA, the CDR3 is TGTGCCAGCAGTTCCCCAACAGAGCCCTCCTACGAGCAGTACTTC. Translated: CASSSPTEPSYEQYF.

The DNA of the CDR3 is TGTGCCAGCAGGGACAGTCAGAACACTGAAGCTTTCTTT. As protein: CASRDSQNTEAFF. The rearrangement links TRBV7-8 to TRBJ1-1, with D tentatively TRBD1 (6 bases). Germline V gives CDR1 SGHVS, CDR2 FQNEAQ. This CDR3 spans 13 amino acids. Trimming shortened V by 6 bases and J by 1 base, and 9 bases separated the two germline ends.

The chain couples TRBV4-3 to TRBJ2-5; D possibly corresponds to TRBD2 (6 bases). The germline V and J ends were trimmed by 1 base and 6 bases, with 15 bases remaining between them. CDR3 size: 15 residues. CDR1 and CDR2 from the germline V gene are LGHNA and YSLEER. CDR3 region: CASSQVGSAGKTQYF. CDR3 DNA: TGCGCCAGCAGCCAAGTAGGATCTGCGGGGAAGACCCAGTACTTC.

The chain recombines TRBV11-3 with TRBJ2-1, with 14 bases fitting TRBD2. The CDR3 is 15 amino acids. Trimming cost V 5 bases and J 6 bases; bases outside gene matches: 3. From germline, CDR1 is SGHNT and CDR2 YENEEA. This CDR3 reads CASSEGLAGANEQFF. The CDR3, as DNA: TGTGCCAGCAGCGAGGGACTAGCGGGGGCCAATGAGCAGTTCTTC.

This clone was observed a single time. The rearrangement uses TRBV5-6 and TRBJ1-2, with unresolved D. CDR1 and CDR2 from the germline V gene are SGHDT and YYEEEE. The CDR3 extends over 14 amino acids. V was pared by 5 bases and J by 4 bases, with 15 bases between. The chain's CDR3 is CASSSLEVGYGYTF. The CDR3 DNA is TGTGCCAGCAGTTCCCTTGAGGTTGGCTATGGCTACACCTTC. The full variable domain, in which reference TRBV5-6 and TRBJ1-2 provide the parts outside the CDR3, is DAGVTQSPTHLIKTRGQQVTLRCSPKSGHDTVSWYQQALGQGPQFIFQYYEEEERQRGNFPDRFSGHQFPNYSSELNVNALLLGDSALYLCASSSLEVGYGYTFGSGTRLTVV.

This sequence joins TRBV19 and TRBJ1-1, with TRBD1 identical over 8 bases. V shed 6 bases and J 4 bases; nucleotides not matched to a gene: 13. The CDR3 has 16 residues. Germline V gene sequence: CDR1 LNHDA, CDR2 SQIVND (reference sequence). The CDR3 nucleotides are TGTGCCAGTAGCGCGATGCCTCAGGGGGCAAGCACTGAAGCTTTCTTT. This encodes CASSAMPQGASTEAFF.

The J gene is TRBJ2-6, the V gene TRBV11-2, with 7 nucleotides matching TRBD1. With 4 bases clipped from V and 4 bases from J, the junction kept 4 bases outside the gene matches. CDR1 and CDR2 from the germline V gene are SGHAT and FQNNGV. CDR3 length: 15 amino acids. The CDR3 sequence: CASSSGTAGANVLTF. DNA for the CDR3: TGTGCCAGCAGCTCCGGGACAGCCGGGGCCAACGTCCTGACTTTC.

V and J are TRBV6-5 and TRBJ2-5, with 7 bases lining up with TRBD2. The CDR3 has 15 residues. Germline V CDR1 and CDR2: MNHEY, SVGAGI. V dropped 2 bases and J dropped 5; count of bases not matched to a gene: 8. The CDR3 here is CASSYPTGGWETQYF. The CDR3 region has the DNA TGTGCCAGCAGTTACCCCACGGGGGGATGGGAGACCCAGTACTTC.

The rearrangement uses TRBV4-1 and TRBJ2-1; D not certain. Germline loops: CDR1 MGHRA, CDR2 YSYEKL. The CDR3 length is 18 residues. With 0 bases removed from V and 2 bases from J, the gap between germline ends came to 17 bases. The CDR3 nucleotides are TGCGCCAGCAGCCAAGATCATTTGCGGAAGTCCCCCTACAATGAGCAGTTCTTC. Residues: CASSQDHLRKSPYNEQFF.

The rearrangement uses TRBV5-1 and TRBJ2-2; D is possibly TRBD1 (6 bases). V dropped 4 bases and J dropped 7 bases, with 14 bases sitting between them. From germline, CDR1 is SGHRS and CDR2 YFSETQ. CDR3 length: 14 amino acids. The CDR3, as DNA: TGCGCCAGCAGCGACAGGACCGCTGGCGGGGAGCTGTTTTTT. It encodes CASSDRTAGGELFF.

In its sample, this clone was seen once. The V gene is TRBV11-1, the J gene TRBJ1-2; 9 positions agree with TRBD1. CDR1 is SGHAT and CDR2 is FQDESV in the germline V gene (reference sequence). J was trimmed by 4 bases and V by 2 bases; bases with no gene match: 2. The CDR3 contains 14 residues. CDR3 in DNA: TGTGCCAGCAGCTTAACGGGACAGGGCTATGGCTACACCTTC. Protein product: CASSLTGQGYGYTF. Together with reference TRBV11-1 and TRBJ1-2, the CDR3 gives the full variable domain: EAEVAQSPRYKITEKSQAVAFWCDPISGHATLYWYRQILGQGPELLVQFQDESVVDDSQLPKDRFSAERLKGVDSTLKIQPAELGDSAMYLCASSLTGQGYGYTFGSGTRLTVV.

The rearrangement uses TRBV5-3 and TRBJ2-1; a weak D match, TRBD1 (5 bases). TRBV5-3 is an ORF; its function is uncertain. The CDR3 is 13 amino acids. V shed 4 bases and J shed 9 bases, with 14 bases lying between them. The CDR3 spells CARSASGFCEQFF. The CDR3 DNA is TGTGCCAGAAGCGCGTCAGGGTTTTGTGAGCAGTTCTTC.

J is TRBJ2-7 and V is TRBV10-3; D may be TRBD1 (6 bases). V lost 6 bases, J lost 3 bases, and 12 bases lay in between. The CDR3 has 13 amino acids. CDR1 is ENHRY and CDR2 is SYGVKD in the germline V gene. As DNA, the CDR3 is TGTGCCATCAGCCCGACAGGTGACTACGAGCAGTACTTC. Its protein product is CAISPTGDYEQYF.

This chain connects TRBV19 to TRBJ2-1; tentative D call: TRBD2 (5 bases). Trimming pared 0 bases from V and 7 bases from J, leaving 10 bases between. This CDR3 is built from 14 residues. Germline loops: CDR1 LNHDA, CDR2 SQIVND (reference sequence). The CDR3 loop is CASSIEGRGNEQFF. DNA of the CDR3: TGTGCCAGTAGTATAGAAGGCCGGGGAAATGAGCAGTTCTTC. Variable domain in full (rest from reference TRBV19 and TRBJ2-1): DGGITQSPKYLFRKEGQNVTLSCEQNLNHDAMYWYRQDPGQGLRLIYYSQIVNDFQKGDIAEGYSVSREKKESFPLTVTSAQKNPTAFYLCASSIEGRGNEQFFGPGTRLTVL.

The V and J genes are TRBV14 and TRBJ2-7; 7 positions agree with TRBD1. Germline CDR1 and CDR2: SGHDN and FVKESK. This CDR3 has 15 residues. J gave up 2 bases and V 4 bases, and 8 bases lay outside the gene matches. The CDR3 region has the DNA TGTGCCAGCAGCCCGTTGAGGGGGACAGCCTACGAGCAGTACTTC. Translating it yields CASSPLRGTAYEQYF.

The genes are TRBV6-2 or TRBV6-3 and TRBJ2-1, with TRBD1 matching over 8 bases. The CDR3 consists of 15 residues. Per germline, CDR1 MNHEY and CDR2 SVGEGT. The trim removed 4 bases at V and 6 bases at J, leaving 8 bases unmatched. The CDR3 DNA sequence: TGTGCCAGCAGTTTCAGGGGGCGGGTTCTCAATGAGCAGTTCTTC. It is translated as CASSFRGRVLNEQFF.

The chain joins TRBV5-4 to TRBJ1-2, with a weak D call TRBD1 (6 bases). CDR3 length equals 16 residues. The V end was cut by 0 bases, the J end by 5 bases, with 17 bases between. In germline, CDR1 is SGHNT, CDR2 YYREEE (reference sequence). CDR3 nucleotides: TGTGCCAGCAGCTTGGCCAGAACAGGGTATTTGTATGGCTACACCTTC. Protein product: CASSLARTGYLYGYTF.

V gene TRBV5-6 combines with J gene TRBJ1-6, with 7 bases fitting TRBD1. Trimming cost V 3 bases and J 3 bases; bases outside gene matches: 0. The CDR3 runs 14 residues. CDR1 and CDR2 from the germline V gene are SGHDT and YYEEEE. CDR3 DNA sequence: TGTGCCAGCAGCTGGGACAGCTATAATTCACCCCTCCACTTT. This translates into CASSWDSYNSPLHF.

V usage is TRBV12-5 and J usage is TRBJ2-1; no reliable D call. Germline CDR1 is LGHNT and CDR2 is FRNRAP. With 3 bases removed from V and 0 bases from J, the gap between germline ends came to 6 bases. This CDR3 comprises 14 residues. CDR3 in amino acids: CASGFAGSYNEQFF. As DNA, the CDR3 is TGTGCTAGTGGTTTTGCAGGCTCCTACAATGAGCAGTTCTTC. Full variable domain (remainder filled in from reference TRBV12-5 and TRBJ2-1): DARVTQTPRHKVTEMGQEVTMRCQPILGHNTVFWYRQTMMQGLELLAYFRNRAPLDDSGMPKDRFSAEMPDATLATLKIQPSEPRDSAVYFCASGFAGSYNEQFFGPGTRLTVL.

The chain links TRBV15 to TRBJ1-5, with 7 bases identical to TRBD1. The CDR3 length is 15 residues. CDR1 is LNHNV, CDR2 YYDKDF, per germline (reference sequence). Trimming at V came to 1 base and at J to 5 bases, leaving 5 bases not matched to a gene. The CDR3 bases are TGTGCCACCAGCAGAGCTGACAGGGCGCATCAGCCCCAGCATTTT. This gives the protein CATSRADRAHQPQHF.

The genes are TRBV9 and TRBJ2-5, with TRBD2 matching over 9 bases. Germline lookup yields CDR1 SGDLS and CDR2 YYNGEE. This CDR3 spans 15 amino acids. V gave up 3 bases and J gave up 3 bases; unmatched junction bases: 6. CDR3 loop: CASSGGAGGKETQYF. CDR3 nucleotides: TGTGCCAGCAGCGGAGGAGCGGGGGGTAAAGAGACCCAGTACTTC.

The V gene is TRBV7-9, the J gene TRBJ1-1; 10 bases are a match to TRBD1. V lost 5 bases and J lost 6; bases outside the gene matches: 12. This CDR3 has 16 residues. CDR1 is SEHNR, CDR2 FQNEAQ, per germline (reference sequence). CDR3 nucleotides: TGTGCCAGCAGCCCCCGGGACAGGGGTGAAAGCTCTGAAGCTTTCTTT. Translated, it gives CASSPRDRGESSEAFF.

The count of this clone is one. This chain joins TRBV3-1 (or the pseudogene TRBV3-2) and TRBJ1-1; D not resolved. In germline, CDR1 is LGHDT, CDR2 YNNKEL (reference sequence). This CDR3 is 13 amino acids long. V gave up 1 base and J gave up 8 bases, with 11 bases separating them. DNA for the CDR3: TGTGCCAGCAGCCAAGGGCTAGCGACAGAAGCTTTCTTT. Amino acid sequence: CASSQGLATEAFF.

The genes are TRBV19 and TRBJ1-5; 7 bases match TRBD1. Per the germline V gene, CDR1 is LNHDA and CDR2 is SQIVND (reference sequence). This CDR3 comprises 16 residues. The J segment lost 6 bases and the V segment lost 4 bases, leaving 12 bases of the junction unmatched. CDR3 sequence (DNA): TGTGCCAGTAGTACCCAAGGGGGCGCCGGGTCTCAGCCCCAGCATTTT. Translation gives CASSTQGGAGSQPQHF.